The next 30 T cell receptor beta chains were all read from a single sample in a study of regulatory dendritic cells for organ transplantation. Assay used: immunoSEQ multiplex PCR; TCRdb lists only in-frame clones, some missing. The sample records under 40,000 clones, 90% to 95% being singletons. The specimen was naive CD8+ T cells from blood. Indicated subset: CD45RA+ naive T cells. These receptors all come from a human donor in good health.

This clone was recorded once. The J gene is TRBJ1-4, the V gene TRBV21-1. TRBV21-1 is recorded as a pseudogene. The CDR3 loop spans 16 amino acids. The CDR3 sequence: CASSKGRRATNEKLFF. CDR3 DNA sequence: TGTGCCAGCAGCAAAGGGAGGCGGGCAACTAATGAAAAACTGTTTTTT.

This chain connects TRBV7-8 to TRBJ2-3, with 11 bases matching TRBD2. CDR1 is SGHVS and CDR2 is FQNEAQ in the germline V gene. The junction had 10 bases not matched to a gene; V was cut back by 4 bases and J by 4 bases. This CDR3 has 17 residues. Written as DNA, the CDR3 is TGTGCCAGCAGCTCCCACTTCACGGGACTAGCGGCAGATACGCAGTATTTT. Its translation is CASSSHFTGLAADTQYF.

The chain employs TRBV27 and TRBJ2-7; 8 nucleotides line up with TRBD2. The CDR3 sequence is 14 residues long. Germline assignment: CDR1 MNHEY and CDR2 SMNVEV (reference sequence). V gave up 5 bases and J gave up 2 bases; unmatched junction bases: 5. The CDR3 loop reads CASSLSRGAYEQYF. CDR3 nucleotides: TGTGCCAGCAGTCTTTCGCGGGGGGCCTACGAGCAGTACTTC.

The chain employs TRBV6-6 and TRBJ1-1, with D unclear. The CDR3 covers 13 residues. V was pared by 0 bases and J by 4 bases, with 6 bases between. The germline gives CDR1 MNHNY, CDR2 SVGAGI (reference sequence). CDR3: CASSYSSSTEAFF. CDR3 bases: TGTGCCAGCAGTTACTCGAGTAGCACTGAAGCTTTCTTT.

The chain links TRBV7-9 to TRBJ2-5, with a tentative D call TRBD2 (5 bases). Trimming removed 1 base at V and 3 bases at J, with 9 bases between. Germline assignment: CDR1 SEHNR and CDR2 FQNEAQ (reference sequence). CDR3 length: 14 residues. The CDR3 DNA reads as TGTGCCAGCAGCTTAGTTTCCGGGGAAGAGACCCAGTACTTC. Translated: CASSLVSGEETQYF.

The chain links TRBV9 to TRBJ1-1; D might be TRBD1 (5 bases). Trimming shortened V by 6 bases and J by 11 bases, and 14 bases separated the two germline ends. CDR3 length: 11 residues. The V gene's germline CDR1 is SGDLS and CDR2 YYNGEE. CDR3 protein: CASTGRRGAFF. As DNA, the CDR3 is TGTGCCAGCACGGGGAGAAGGGGCGCTTTCTTT.

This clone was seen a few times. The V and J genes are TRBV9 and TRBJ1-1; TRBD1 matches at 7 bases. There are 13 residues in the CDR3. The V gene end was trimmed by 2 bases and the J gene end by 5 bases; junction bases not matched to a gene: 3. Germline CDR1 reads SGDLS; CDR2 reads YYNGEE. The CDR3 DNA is TGTGCCAGCAGCGTGACAGGGATAACTGAAGCTTTCTTT. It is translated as CASSVTGITEAFF.

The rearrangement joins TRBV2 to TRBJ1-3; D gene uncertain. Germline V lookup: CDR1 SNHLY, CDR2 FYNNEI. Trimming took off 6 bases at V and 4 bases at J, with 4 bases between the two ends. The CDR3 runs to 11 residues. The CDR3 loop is CASRAGNTIYF. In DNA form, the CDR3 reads TGTGCCAGCAGAGCGGGAAACACCATATATTTT.

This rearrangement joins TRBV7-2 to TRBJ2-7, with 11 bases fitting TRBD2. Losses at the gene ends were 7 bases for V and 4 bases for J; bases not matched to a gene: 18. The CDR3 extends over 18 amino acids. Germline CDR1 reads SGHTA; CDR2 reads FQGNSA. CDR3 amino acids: CASTAGATSGSEGYEQYF. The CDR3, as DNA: TGTGCCAGCACCGCTGGGGCCACTAGCGGGAGTGAAGGGTACGAGCAGTACTTC.

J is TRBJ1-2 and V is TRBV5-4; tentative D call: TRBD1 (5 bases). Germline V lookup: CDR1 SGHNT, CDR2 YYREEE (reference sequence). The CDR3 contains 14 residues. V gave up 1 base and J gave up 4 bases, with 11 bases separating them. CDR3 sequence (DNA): TGTGCCAGCAGCTTGTTGGGGGAGGCCTATGGCTACACCTTC. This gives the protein CASSLLGEAYGYTF. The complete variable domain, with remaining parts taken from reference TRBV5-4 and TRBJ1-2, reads ETGVTQSPTHLIKTRGQQVTLRCSSQSGHNTVSWYQQALGQGPQFIFQYYREEENGRGNFPPRFSGLQFPNYSSELNVNALELDDSALYLCASSLLGEAYGYTFGSGTRLTVV.

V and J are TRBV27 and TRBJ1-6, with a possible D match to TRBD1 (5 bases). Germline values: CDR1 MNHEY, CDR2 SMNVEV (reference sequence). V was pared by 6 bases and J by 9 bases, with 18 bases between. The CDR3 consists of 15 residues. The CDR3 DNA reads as TGTGCCAGCAGCCCGGGGGGGGAAGGTGGTTCACCCCTCCACTTT. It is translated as CASSPGGEGGSPLHF.

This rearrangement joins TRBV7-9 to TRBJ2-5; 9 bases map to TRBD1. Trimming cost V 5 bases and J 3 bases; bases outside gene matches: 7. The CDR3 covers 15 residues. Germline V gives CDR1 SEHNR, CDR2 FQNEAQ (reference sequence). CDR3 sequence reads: CASSQMRTGEETQYF. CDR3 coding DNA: TGTGCCAGCAGCCAGATGAGGACAGGGGAAGAGACCCAGTACTTC.

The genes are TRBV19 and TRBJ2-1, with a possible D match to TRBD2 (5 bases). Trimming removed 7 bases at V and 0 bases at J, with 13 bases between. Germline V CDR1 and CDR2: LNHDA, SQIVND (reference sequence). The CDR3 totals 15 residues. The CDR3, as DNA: TGTGCCAGTAAGGAGGCTCAACCCTCCTACAATGAGCAGTTCTTC. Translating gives CASKEAQPSYNEQFF.

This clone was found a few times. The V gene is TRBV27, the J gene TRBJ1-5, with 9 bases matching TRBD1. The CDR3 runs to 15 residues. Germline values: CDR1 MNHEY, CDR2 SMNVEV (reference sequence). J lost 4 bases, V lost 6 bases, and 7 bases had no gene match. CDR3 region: CASRLTGGMNQPQHF. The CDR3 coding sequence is TGTGCCAGCAGATTAACAGGGGGCATGAATCAGCCCCAGCATTTT.

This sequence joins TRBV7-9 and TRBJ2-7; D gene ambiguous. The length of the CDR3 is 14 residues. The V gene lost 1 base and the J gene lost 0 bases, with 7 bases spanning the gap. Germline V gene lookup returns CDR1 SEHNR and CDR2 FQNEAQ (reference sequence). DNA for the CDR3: TGTGCCAGCAGCTTAGGGGTGACCTCCTACGAGCAGTACTTC. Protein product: CASSLGVTSYEQYF.

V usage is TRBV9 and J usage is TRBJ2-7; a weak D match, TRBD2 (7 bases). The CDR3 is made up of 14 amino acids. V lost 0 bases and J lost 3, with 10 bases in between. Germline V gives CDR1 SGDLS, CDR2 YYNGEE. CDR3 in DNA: TGTGCCAGCAGCGTAGGGGGAGGGGGCTACGAGCAGTACTTC. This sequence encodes CASSVGGGGYEQYF.

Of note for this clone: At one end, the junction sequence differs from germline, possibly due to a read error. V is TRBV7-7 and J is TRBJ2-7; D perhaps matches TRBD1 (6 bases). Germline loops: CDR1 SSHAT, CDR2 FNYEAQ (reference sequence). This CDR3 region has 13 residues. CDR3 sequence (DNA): TGTGCTAGCAGCTCACAGGGTTCGGACGAGCAGTACTTC. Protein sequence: CASSSQGSDEQYF.

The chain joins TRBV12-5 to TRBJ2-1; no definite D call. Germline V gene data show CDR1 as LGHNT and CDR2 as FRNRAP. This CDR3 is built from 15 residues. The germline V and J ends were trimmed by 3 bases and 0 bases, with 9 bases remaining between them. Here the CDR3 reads CASGLIPSSYNEQFF. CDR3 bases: TGTGCTAGTGGTTTAATCCCCAGCTCCTACAATGAGCAGTTCTTC.

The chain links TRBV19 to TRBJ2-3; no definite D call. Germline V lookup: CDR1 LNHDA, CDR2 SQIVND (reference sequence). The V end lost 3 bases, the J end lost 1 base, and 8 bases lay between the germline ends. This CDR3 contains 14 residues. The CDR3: CASSISDGTDTQYF. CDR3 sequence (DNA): TGTGCCAGTAGTATCTCCGACGGCACAGATACGCAGTATTTT.

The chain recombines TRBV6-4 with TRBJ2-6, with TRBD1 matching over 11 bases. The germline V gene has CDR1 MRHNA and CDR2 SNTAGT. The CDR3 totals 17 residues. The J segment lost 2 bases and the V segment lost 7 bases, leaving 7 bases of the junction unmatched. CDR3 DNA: TGTGCCAGCATTACTGGACAGGGGGCGGCTGGGGCCAACGTCCTGACTTTC. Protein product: CASITGQGAAGANVLTF.

CDR3 sequence reads: CASSSTGTGDYEQYF. CDR3 bases: TGTGCCAGCAGCTCTACCGGGACAGGGGACTACGAGCAGTACTTC. The chain couples TRBV11-2 to TRBJ2-7; 10 nucleotides line up with TRBD1. This CDR3 is built from 15 residues. Germline values: CDR1 SGHAT, CDR2 FQNNGV. The J segment lost 3 bases and the V segment lost 4 bases, leaving 6 bases of the junction unmatched.

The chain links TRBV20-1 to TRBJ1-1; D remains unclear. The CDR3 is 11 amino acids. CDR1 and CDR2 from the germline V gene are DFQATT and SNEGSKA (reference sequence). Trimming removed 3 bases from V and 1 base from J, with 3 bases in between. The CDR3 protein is CSARKNTEAFF. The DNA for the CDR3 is TGCAGTGCTAGGAAGAACACTGAAGCTTTCTTT.

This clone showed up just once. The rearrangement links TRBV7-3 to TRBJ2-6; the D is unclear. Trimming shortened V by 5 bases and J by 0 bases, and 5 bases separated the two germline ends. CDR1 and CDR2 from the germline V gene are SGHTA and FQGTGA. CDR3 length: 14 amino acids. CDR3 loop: CASSPFSGANVLTF. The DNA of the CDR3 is TGTGCCAGCAGCCCATTCTCTGGGGCCAACGTCCTGACTTTC.

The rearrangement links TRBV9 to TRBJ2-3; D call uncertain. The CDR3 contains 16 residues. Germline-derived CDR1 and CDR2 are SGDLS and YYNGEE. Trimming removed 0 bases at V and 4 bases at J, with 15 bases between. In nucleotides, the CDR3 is TGTGCCAGCAGCGTAGACGGTAACCCCTGGGCAGATACGCAGTATTTT. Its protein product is CASSVDGNPWADTQYF.

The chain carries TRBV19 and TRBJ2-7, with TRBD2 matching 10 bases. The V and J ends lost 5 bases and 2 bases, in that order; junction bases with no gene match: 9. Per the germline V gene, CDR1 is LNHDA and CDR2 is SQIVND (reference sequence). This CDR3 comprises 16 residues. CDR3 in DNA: TGTGCCAGTAGTGAGCAGGGACTAGCGCGCCCCTACGAGCAGTACTTC. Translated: CASSEQGLARPYEQYF.

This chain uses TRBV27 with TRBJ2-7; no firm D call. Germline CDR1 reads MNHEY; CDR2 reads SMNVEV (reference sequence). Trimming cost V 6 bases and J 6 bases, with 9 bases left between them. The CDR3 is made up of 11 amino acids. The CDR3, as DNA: TGTGCCAGCAGGACCAGTTTCGAGCAGTACTTC. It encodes CASRTSFEQYF.

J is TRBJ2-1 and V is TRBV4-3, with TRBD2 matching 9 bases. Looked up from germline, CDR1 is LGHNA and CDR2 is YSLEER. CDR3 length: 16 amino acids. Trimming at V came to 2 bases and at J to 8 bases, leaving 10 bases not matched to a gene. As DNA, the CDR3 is TGCGCCAGCAGCCAAAGCCCAGCGGGAGGCGGGGATGAGCAGTTCTTC. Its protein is CASSQSPAGGGDEQFF.

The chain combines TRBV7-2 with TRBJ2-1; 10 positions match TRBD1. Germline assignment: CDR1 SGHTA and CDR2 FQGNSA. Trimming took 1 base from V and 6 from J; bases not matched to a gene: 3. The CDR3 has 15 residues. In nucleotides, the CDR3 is TGTGCCAGCAGCTTAGGACAGGGGGCATTCAATGAGCAGTTCTTC. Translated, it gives CASSLGQGAFNEQFF.

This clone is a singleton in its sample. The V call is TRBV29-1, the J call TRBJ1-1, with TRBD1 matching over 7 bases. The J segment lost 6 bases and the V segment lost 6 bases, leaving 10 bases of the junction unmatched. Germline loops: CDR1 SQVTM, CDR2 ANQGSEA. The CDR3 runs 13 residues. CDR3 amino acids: CSVRDSEYAEAFF. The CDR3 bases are TGCAGCGTAAGGGACAGTGAGTACGCTGAAGCTTTCTTT. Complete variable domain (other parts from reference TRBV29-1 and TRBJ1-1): SAVISQKPSRDICQRGTSLTIQCQVDSQVTMMFWYRQQPGQSLTLIATANQGSEATYESGFVIDKFPISRPNLTFSTLTVSNMSPEDSSIYLCSVRDSEYAEAFFGQGTRLTVV.

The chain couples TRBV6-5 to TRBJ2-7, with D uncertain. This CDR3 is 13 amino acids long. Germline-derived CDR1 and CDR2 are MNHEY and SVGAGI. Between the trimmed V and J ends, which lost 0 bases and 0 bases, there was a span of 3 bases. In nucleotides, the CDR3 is TGTGCCAGCAGTTACTCCTCCTCCTACGAGCAGTACTTC. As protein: CASSYSSSYEQYF.